One sample yielded the 9 T cell receptor beta chains listed below, sequenced in a study of T cells in women clearing cervical HPV infection. Some clones are missing from TCRdb's copy, which holds only in-frame ones; the method was immunoSEQ multiplex PCR. The repertoire shows about 41,000 clones; the top ten hold 7.6%. Sequencing was performed on blood buffy coat. These receptors came from a woman between 18 and 69 years old with a cervical HPV16 infection that either progressed to CIN3+ or cleared (not recorded which).

Worth noting for this clone: The read ends 3 residues shy of where the CDR3 ends; the end is completed using the germline J gene. The rearrangement uses TRBV2 and TRBJ1-2; D remains unclear. CDR1 SNHLY and CDR2 FYNNEI come from the germline V gene. Trimming shortened V by 1 base and J by 7 bases, and 4 bases separated the two germline ends. The CDR3 contains 11 residues. The CDR3 reads CASSEEGGYTF. Partial CDR3 DNA: TGTGCCAGCAGTGAAGAGGGTGGC. The full variable domain, in which reference TRBV2 and TRBJ1-2 provide the parts outside the CDR3, is EPEVTQTPSHQVTQMGQEVILRCVPISNHLYFYWYRQILGQKVEFLVSFYNNEISEKSEIFDDQFSVERPDGSNFTLKIRSTKLEDSAMYFCASSEEGGYTFGSGTRLTVV.

A remark on this clone: The read comes to an end 3 residues before the CDR3 does, leaving the germline J gene to fill in the end. The chain has TRBV5-1 and TRBJ1-1; 11 bases fit TRBD1. The trim removed 4 bases at V and 1 base at J, leaving 18 bases unmatched. The CDR3 covers 20 residues. Germline CDR1 is SGHRS and CDR2 is YFSETQ. CDR3 region: CASSPGQGETAYSGNTEAFF. Partial CDR3 DNA: TGCGCCAGCAGCCCGGGACAGGGGGAAACGGCATACTCAGGGAACACTGAA.

Comment on this clone: The DNA ends 3 residues before the CDR3 does, and the rest of the CDR3 is filled in from the germline J gene. V usage is TRBV29-1 and J usage is TRBJ2-2; 11 nucleotides align to TRBD2. CDR1 and CDR2 (germline): SQVTM, ANQGSEA. The CDR3 extends over 15 amino acids. With V trimmed by 5 bases and J by 5 bases, 7 bases remained unmatched. CDR3: CSVSRRLAGTGELFF. CDR3 bases read: TGCAGCGTTTCACGACGACTAGCGGGGACCGGGGAG.

As for this clone: The read ends 3 residues shy of where the CDR3 ends; the end is completed using the germline J gene. The chain uses TRBV7-3 and TRBJ1-1; D not certain. CDR1 and CDR2 (germline): SGHTA, FQGTGA. The CDR3 sequence is 15 residues long. The V gene lost 5 bases and the J gene lost 7 bases, with 20 bases spanning the gap. The CDR3 bases that were read are TGTGCCAGCAGCCCCGAGTCGGGCCAAGCGGGTGAA. Its protein is CASSPESGQAGE. The whole CDR3 sequence is CASSPESGQAGEAFF.

Points on this clone: The read ends 3 residues shy of where the CDR3 ends; the end is completed using the germline J gene. V usage is TRBV28 and J usage is TRBJ2-7, with TRBD1 as a possible D gene (6 bases). The CDR3 consists of 15 residues. The germline CDR1 and CDR2 sequences are MDHEN and SYDVKM. The V end lost 6 bases, the J end lost 1 base, and 16 bases lay between the germline ends. Here the CDR3 reads CASSPAEDRSYEQYF. The DNA read from the CDR3 is TGTGCCAGCAGCCCCGCTGAGGACAGATCCTACGAG.

A remark on this clone: The read gets to within 3 residues of the CDR3 end, and the germline J gene fills in the rest. The chain uses TRBV20-1 and TRBJ1-6; no firm D call. This CDR3 is built from 15 residues. V was trimmed by 0 bases and J by 9 bases, leaving 15 bases between them. CDR1 is DFQATT, CDR2 SNEGSKA, per germline (reference sequence). CDR3 bases read: TGCAGTGCTAGAGAAAACTTCCTTTCGGGTTCACCC. Its translation is CSARENFLSGSP. The full CDR3 reads CSARENFLSGSPLHF.

To note about this clone: The read gets to within 3 residues of the CDR3 end, and the germline J gene fills in the rest. J is TRBJ2-1 and V is TRBV13; weak D call: TRBD1 (5 bases). The CDR3 has 12 residues. The germline CDR1 and CDR2 sequences are PRHDT and FYEKMQ (reference sequence). The V gene lost 5 bases and the J gene lost 8 bases, with 10 bases spanning the gap. The sequenced CDR3 bases are TGTGCCAGCAGCCAAAGGGGCTATGAG. This translates into CASSQRGYE. The CDR3 reads in full as CASSQRGYEQFF.

For this clone: The CDR3 end lies 3 residues beyond the end of the read and is filled in from the germline J gene. This chain links TRBV20-1 with TRBJ2-7; D might be TRBD1 (6 bases). The length of the CDR3 is 15 residues. Germline V gene data show CDR1 as DFQATT and CDR2 as SNEGSKA (reference sequence). V lost 3 bases and J lost 3, with 18 bases in between. CDR3 sequence reads: CSASLVNGQIYEQYF. The sequenced CDR3 bases are TGCAGTGCTAGTCTGGTTAACGGACAGATCTACGAG.

CDR3 in amino acids: CSATGVTGELFF. CDR3 bases read: TGCAGTGCTACCGGGGTCACCGGGGAG. V gene TRBV20-1 combines with J gene TRBJ2-2, with a weak D call TRBD2 (5 bases). The read ends 3 residues early relative to the CDR3; the germline J gene fills the gap. This CDR3 is built from 12 residues. CDR1 is DFQATT, CDR2 SNEGSKA, per germline (reference sequence). V dropped 4 bases and J dropped 4 bases, with 7 bases sitting between them.